This section outlines one T cell receptor (beta chain) sequence together with its context. The antigen it recognizes is unknown. There are no base qualities to consult, and no much larger clone falls within one base. The sample belongs to a study of beta chain features in type 1 diabetes (dated by TCRdb to the late 2010s). In terms of the full investigation: No differences in mean age, gender distribution, total cell number or subset yield were found between patients and healthy donors. A total of about 99,000,000 sorted cells were examined across all samples, and RNA yield correlated strongly with the number of cells per subset. The study compared TCRB repertoires of sorted circulating CD4+ T cell subsets between recently diagnosed type 1 diabetes patients and matched healthy donors. Naive and central memory subsets were obtained from all 30 or so donors, but regulatory and stem cell-like memory subsets were isolated from only 8 patients and about 8 healthy donors.

The High Capacity cDNA Reverse Transcription Kit was used to reverse transcribe all of the isolated RNA, meaning that expressed TCRB transcripts were what got sequenced. Deep immunoSEQ sequencing was applied to naive, central memory and regulatory T cell samples, giving an average of roughly 3.5 million total reads per sample. Sorted cells were lysed in RLT buffer and RNA was extracted with DNase-treated RNeasy Micro or Mini kits, depending on cell number. To prevent cross-contamination, each cell subset was processed individually, whereas patient and healthy donor samples were processed jointly. The immunoSEQ multiplex PCR was used to amplify TCRB sequences from cDNA, generating 87-bp fragments that spanned the CDR3 region. Sequencing of the amplicons was done on the Illumina HiSeq platform. From the authors' description of their analysis: PCR bias was corrected computationally using synthetic template baselines, and reads within Hamming distance 2 were collapsed, with unmergeable singletons discarded. By aligning reads against IMGT, V, D and J genes, CDR3 length, and insertions or deletions at six rearrangement sites were assigned. Within each subset, clonotype counts were normalized to sorted cell number, after which true diversity and Gini coefficients were computed with the tcR R package. The overlap coefficient, calculated on TCRB nucleotide sequences, was used to measure repertoire sharing. As a proxy for the pre-selection repertoire, out-of-frame TCRB sequences from naive cells were analyzed. Sourced from immuneACCESS, this table was stored by TCRdb with only in-frame sequences that have V and J called. A share of the clones is absent; for the studies checked, an unresolved V gene accounts for under half, and the remainder has no known explanation. The V and J calls and clone size are taken from that table; D and trimming were inferred from the DNA. The sample has 500,000 to 850,000 clones on record, over 11% of them singletons. Approximately 0.042% of the sample is taken by the ten largest.

Each donor gave one peripheral blood draw, averaging approximately 110 mL, which was collected into heparinised tubes. A BD FACSAria II was used to sort naive, central memory, regulatory and stem cell-like memory CD4+ T cells with a panel that included CD45RO, CCR7, CD25, CD127, CD95 and CD27. Purity was above 95% for every sorted population. PBMCs were isolated right away by Lymphoprep density gradient centrifugation and were stained directly, without culture. So that batch effects would be minimized, each experiment stained and sorted samples in pairs, pairing one healthy donor with one patient. Findings and caveats that apply to the study as a whole: At VDJ recombination sites, patients with type 1 diabetes made fewer insertions and deleted more nucleotides, a pattern implying thymic rearrangement abnormalities. Naive, central memory and regulatory TCRB repertoires appeared to be more similar among patients than among healthy donors. Sequencing cDNA rather than genomic DNA could over-represent highly expressing activated cells, although activation and CD3 levels did not differ between groups. PCR may preferentially amplify shorter templates, but because patient and control samples were amplified and corrected together, any resulting skew would affect both groups equally. A moderate but significant shortening of TCRB CDR3 length was observed in type 1 diabetes patients in all four CD4+ subsets. Only small numbers of individuals were included in the HLA sub-analyses, which left unresolved whether HLA type had any influence on TCRB rearrangement.

The germline V gene supplies CDR1 SGHRS and CDR2 YFSETQ. The V end loses 4 bases and the J end loses 5 bases, and a stretch of 15 bases separates them. The CDR3 numbers 14 residues from cysteine through phenylalanine. The only DNA kept is the CDR3, 42 bases in frame from the first base. This chain joins TRBV5-1 to TRBJ2-5; the D segment could be TRBD2, given 6 matching bases. Sequenced sample: naive CD4+ T cells from blood. The cell subset or site label here, explained by the study, means: true naive CD4+ T cells. The clonotype originates from a young man with type 1 diabetes. CDR3 reads: CASSPAREWETQYF. At the DNA level, the sequence is TGCGCCAGCAGCCCCGCCCGGGAGTGGGAGACCCAGTACTTC.